A single sample is the source of the 21 T cell receptor beta chains below, sequenced in a study of CD8 T cells in ankylosing spondylitis. Notes on the study in general: Ankylosing spondylitis blood seemed to carry a telltale TCR beta motif made of fewer than ten highly homologous variants.

TCRdb redid the calling of the 5' RACE reads with MiXCR, one entry per CDR3 protein. This sample has fewer than 400,000 distinct CDR3 sequences, with 7% to 9% found just once. Their antigens are not known. Source material: blood, either unsorted or a sorted T cell fraction (not recorded which). The receptors were gathered from a male donor with ankylosing spondylitis.

The chain combines TRBV20-1 with TRBJ2-1, with 8 bases that match TRBD2. Germline V gene sequence: CDR1 DFQATT, CDR2 SNEGSKA (reference sequence). CDR3 length: 13 residues. V was clipped by 5 bases and J by 9 bases; unmatched bases: 9. CDR3 coding DNA: TGCAGTGCTGAATTTAGCGGGATCAGTGAGCAGTTCTTC. Its protein product is CSAEFSGISEQFF.

As regards this clonotype: Just one base apart from a much larger clone, this may be a read error. The chain carries TRBV7-2 and TRBJ2-1; D ambiguous. TRBJ2-7 explains the end of the DNA better; the J call may be wrong. The V gene's germline CDR1 is SGHTA and CDR2 FQGNSA. CDR3 length equals 13 residues. The CDR3 DNA sequence: TGTGCCAGCAGCTTAGTGGGGTACAATGAGCAGTACTTC. Amino acids: CASSLVGYNEQYF.

This clonotype was counted ten times or more. V is TRBV4-1 and J is TRBJ1-4; TRBD1 agrees at 8 bases. Germline loops: CDR1 MGHRA, CDR2 YSYEKL. The trim removed 10 bases at V and 8 bases at J, leaving 9 bases unmatched. The CDR3 is 13 amino acids. The CDR3 DNA reads TGCGCCACACAAGGGACAGGCGGAGAAAAACTGTTTTTT. Encoded protein: CATQGTGGEKLFF.

The chain uses TRBV12-3 or TRBV12-4 and TRBJ2-7, with D perhaps TRBD1 (5 bases). The CDR3 sequence is 12 residues long. The V gene lost 5 bases and the J gene lost 6 bases, with 11 bases spanning the gap. DNA of the CDR3: TGTGCCAGCAGTCGCAGGGTTCGCGAGCAGTACTTC. This sequence encodes CASSRRVREQYF.

This clonotype was observed many times. This chain links TRBV29-1 with TRBJ1-5, with D possibly matching TRBD1 (6 bases). CDR3 length equals 12 residues. V gave up 6 bases and J gave up 2 bases, with 8 bases separating them. Germline CDR1 is SQVTM and CDR2 is ANQGSEA. The CDR3 reads CSVSGGNQPQHF. The CDR3 region has the DNA TGCAGCGTATCAGGGGGCAATCAGCCCCAGCATTTT.

This clonotype was counted a few times. V gene TRBV7-9 combines with J gene TRBJ2-7, with 11 bases matching TRBD2. The CDR3 loop spans 15 amino acids. Trimming removed 1 base from V and 3 bases from J; junction bases left unmatched: 2. Germline CDR1 SEHNR, CDR2 FQNEAQ (reference sequence). CDR3 bases: TGTGCCAGCAGCTTAGTAGCGGGAGGGCTCTACGAGCAGTACTTC. This gives the protein CASSLVAGGLYEQYF.

The chain recombines TRBV12-3 or TRBV12-4 with TRBJ2-3; the D gene is possibly TRBD2 (5 bases). This CDR3 is built from 17 residues. The V end was cut by 5 bases, the J end by 2 bases, with 20 bases between. In DNA form, the CDR3 reads TGTGCCAGCAGTCGCCCACCAACAGCAGGACTCACAGATACGCAGTATTTT. Translating gives CASSRPPTAGLTDTQYF.

In this sample, this clonotype turned up a few times. The chain carries TRBV5-1 and TRBJ2-1, with TRBD2 matching 8 bases. V dropped 0 bases and J dropped 8; count of bases not matched to a gene: 7. The CDR3 runs to 15 residues. Germline values: CDR1 SGHRS, CDR2 YFSETQ. Here the CDR3 reads CASSLELAEADEQFF. The CDR3 region has the DNA TGCGCCAGCAGCTTGGAACTAGCGGAGGCGGATGAGCAGTTCTTC.

In its sample, this clonotype was seen many times. The chain carries TRBV5-1 and TRBJ2-1; D unclear. V was cut by 4 bases and J by 8 bases, with 19 bases left in between. Germline V gene lookup returns CDR1 SGHRS and CDR2 YFSETQ. This CDR3 has 15 amino acids. The CDR3 is CASSVGLHSTDEQFF. The CDR3 DNA sequence: TGCGCCAGCAGCGTGGGTTTGCATTCAACAGATGAGCAGTTCTTC.

The rearrangement uses TRBV28 and TRBJ2-5; D gene uncertain. Trimming shortened V by 11 bases and J by 3 bases, and 16 bases separated the two germline ends. The germline V gene has CDR1 MDHEN and CDR2 SYDVKM. The CDR3 has 13 amino acids. The CDR3 DNA reads as TGTGCCCATAGATTGCGCATTGAAGAGACCCAGTACTTC. Amino acids: CAHRLRIEETQYF. Variable domain in full (rest from reference TRBV28 and TRBJ2-5): DVKVTQSSRYLVKRTGEKVFLECVQDMDHENMFWYRQDPGLGLRLIYFSYDVKMKEKGDIPEGYSVSREKKERFSLILESASTNQTSMYLCAHRLRIEETQYFGPGTRLLVL.

The rearrangement joins TRBV7-2 to TRBJ1-2, with D possibly TRBD1 on 6 matching bases. V gave up 5 bases and J gave up 0 bases, with 16 bases separating them. CDR3 length: 16 amino acids. CDR1 SGHTA and CDR2 FQGNSA come from the germline V gene. CDR3 in amino acids: CASSAWTVLANYGYTF. The CDR3 DNA reads as TGTGCCAGCAGCGCCTGGACAGTTCTAGCTAACTATGGCTACACCTTC.

V is TRBV5-1 and J is TRBJ1-4, with 7 bases that match TRBD1. The CDR3 consists of 16 residues. Trimming cost V 4 bases and J 4 bases; bases outside gene matches: 10. CDR1 and CDR2 from the germline V gene are SGHRS and YFSETQ. This CDR3 reads CASSTQGQSRNEKLFF. As DNA, the CDR3 is TGCGCCAGCAGCACCCAGGGACAGAGCCGTAATGAAAAACTGTTTTTT.

The DNA for the CDR3 is TGTGCCAGCAGGCCGGGACTCCCGACCGGGGAGCTGTTTTTT. It encodes CASRPGLPTGELFF. V is TRBV6-2 or TRBV6-3 and J is TRBJ2-2; D is perhaps TRBD2 (6 bases). V was shortened by 6 bases and J by 5 bases, with 13 bases between the two germline ends. Germline V CDR1 and CDR2: MNHEY, SVGEGT. CDR3 size: 14 residues.

The table lists this clonotype with many counts. This chain links TRBV12-3 or TRBV12-4 with TRBJ2-1, with 8 bases identical to TRBD1. Trimming at V came to 4 bases and at J to 2 bases, leaving 4 bases not matched to a gene. The length of the CDR3 is 15 residues. CDR3 nucleotides: TGTGCCAGCAGTTCGGACAGGGTCCCCTACAATGAGCAGTTCTTC. This sequence encodes CASSSDRVPYNEQFF.

In this sample, this clonotype turned up a few times. This rearrangement joins TRBV20-1 to TRBJ2-3, with 9 bases identical to TRBD1. Germline CDR1 is DFQATT and CDR2 is SNEGSKA (reference sequence). This CDR3 has 14 amino acids. V shed 5 bases and J 4 bases; nucleotides not matched to a gene: 7. CDR3 amino acids: CSARRDRVADTQYF. For the CDR3, the DNA is TGCAGTGCTCGACGGGACAGGGTCGCAGATACGCAGTATTTT.

The genes are TRBV7-2 and TRBJ2-4; D assignment may be TRBD1 or TRBD2 (6 bases each). CDR3 size: 15 residues. V lost 4 bases to trimming and J lost 1 base, with 11 bases between them. CDR1 SGHTA and CDR2 FQGNSA come from the germline V gene. This CDR3 is CASSSGGGAKNIQYF. CDR3 sequence (DNA): TGTGCCAGCAGCTCCGGAGGGGGTGCCAAAAACATTCAGTACTTC.

This clonotype was counted a few times. This chain joins TRBV5-1 and TRBJ2-2, with 7 bases aligning to TRBD1. The CDR3 loop spans 12 amino acids. Per the germline V gene, CDR1 is SGHRS and CDR2 is YFSETQ. The V gene end was trimmed by 7 bases and the J gene end by 6 bases; junction bases not matched to a gene: 3. The CDR3 here is CASRQGAGELFF. The CDR3 nucleotides are TGCGCCAGCCGGCAGGGGGCCGGGGAGCTGTTTTTT. The full variable domain, its missing parts supplied by reference TRBV5-1 and TRBJ2-2, is KAGVTQTPRYLIKTRGQQVTLSCSPISGHRSVSWYQQTPGQGLQFLFEYFSETQRNKGNFPGRFSGRQFSNSRSEMNVSTLELGDSALYLCASRQGAGELFFGEGSRLTVL.

This clonotype showed up just a few times. The J gene is TRBJ2-7, the V gene TRBV6-5, with D possibly being TRBD2 (5 bases). V was shortened by 2 bases and J by 2 bases, with 10 bases between the two germline ends. The CDR3 loop spans 14 amino acids. From germline, CDR1 is MNHEY and CDR2 SVGAGI. The CDR3 is CASSYEGGPYEQYF. DNA for the CDR3: TGTGCCAGCAGTTACGAAGGCGGGCCCTACGAGCAGTACTTC.

The V and J genes are TRBV20-1 and TRBJ1-1; D call uncertain. The CDR3 spans 12 residues. CDR1 is DFQATT, CDR2 SNEGSKA, per germline (reference sequence). Trimming left V 0 bases short and J 4 bases short, with 6 bases between. The CDR3 sequence: CSAREVATEAFF. For the CDR3, the DNA is TGCAGTGCTAGAGAGGTGGCCACTGAAGCTTTCTTT.

This clonotype was seen at least ten times. CDR3 bases: TGTGCCAGCAGCCCGTACAGCGGGGAGCTGTTTTTT. Its translation is CASSPYSGELFF. The chain carries TRBV14 and TRBJ2-2; D is unclear. The germline gives CDR1 SGHDN, CDR2 FVKESK. CDR3 length: 12 amino acids. V was pared by 4 bases and J by 7 bases, with 7 bases between. The variable domain in full, with the rest retrieved from reference TRBV14 and TRBJ2-2, is EAGVTQFPSHSVIEKGQTVTLRCDPISGHDNLYWYRRVMGKEIKFLLHFVKESKQDESGMPNNRFLAERTGGTYSTLKVQPAELEDSGVYFCASSPYSGELFFGEGSRLTVL.

There are many counts of this clonotype. The chain couples TRBV12-3 or TRBV12-4 to TRBJ2-3; 9 bases agree with TRBD2. V lost 5 bases and J lost 3; bases outside the gene matches: 15. The CDR3 runs to 18 residues. CDR3 loop: CASSVSRGSGGRTDTQYF. The CDR3 DNA is TGTGCCAGCAGTGTTTCTCGGGGTAGCGGGGGCAGAACAGATACGCAGTATTTT.